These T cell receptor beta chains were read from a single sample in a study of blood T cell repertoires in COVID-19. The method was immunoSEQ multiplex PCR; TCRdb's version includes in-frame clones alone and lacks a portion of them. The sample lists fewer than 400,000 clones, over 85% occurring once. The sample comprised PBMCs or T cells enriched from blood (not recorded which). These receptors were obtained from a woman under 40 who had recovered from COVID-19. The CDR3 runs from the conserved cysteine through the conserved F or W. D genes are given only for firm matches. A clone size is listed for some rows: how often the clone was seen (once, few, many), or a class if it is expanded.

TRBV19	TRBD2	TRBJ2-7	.	TGTGCCAGTAGTAAGTTTGGCGGGAGGCGATACGAGCAGTACTTC	CASSKFGGRRYEQYF
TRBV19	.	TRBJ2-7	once	TGTGCCAGTAGTAACGACTACAAATACCCCTACGAGCAGTACTTC	CASSNDYKYPYEQYF
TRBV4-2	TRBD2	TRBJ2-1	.	TGTGCCAGCAGCCAAGATCCCCGCGGGAGCTCCTACAATGAGCAGTTCTTC	CASSQDPRGSSYNEQFF
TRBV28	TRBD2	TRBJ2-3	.	TGTGCCAGCAGAGTAGCGGGATCGGAGACAGATACGCAGTATTTT	CASRVAGSETDTQYF
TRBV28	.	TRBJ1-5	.	TGTGCCAGCACCAGTAACAATCAGCCCCAGCATTTT	CASTSNNQPQHF
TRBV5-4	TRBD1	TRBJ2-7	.	TGTGCCAGCAGCTGGGGACAGTCTAGAACGGGGGAGCAGTACTTC	CASSWGQSRTGEQYF
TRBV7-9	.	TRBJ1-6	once	TGTGCCAGCGCCAGGGGCAATTCACCCCTCCACTTT	CASARGNSPLHF
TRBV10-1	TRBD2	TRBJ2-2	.	TGCGCCAGCAGTGAGTCGAAACTAGCGTCTGTGGGGGAGCTGTTTTTT	CASSESKLASVGELFF
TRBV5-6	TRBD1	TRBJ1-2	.	TGTGCCAGCAGCTTGTTCCAGGGGGTCCTCTATGGCTACACCTTC	CASSLFQGVLYGYTF
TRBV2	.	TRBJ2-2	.	TGTGCCAGCAGAGTAGGGGAAAACACCGGGGAGCTGTTTTTT	CASRVGENTGELFF
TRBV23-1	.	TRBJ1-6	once	TGCGCCAGCACTCAACCGGGAAAGGGTAGGTCCTATAATTCACCCCTCCACTTT	CASTQPGKGRSYNSPLHF
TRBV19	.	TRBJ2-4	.	TGTGCCAGCCAGGATACACTAGCCAAAAACATTCAGTACTTC	CASQDTLAKNIQYF
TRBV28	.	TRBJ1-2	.	TGTGCCAGCAGTTCCCAAACCATGACAGGCCTTTATGGCTACACCTTC	CASSSQTMTGLYGYTF
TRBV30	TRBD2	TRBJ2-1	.	TGTGCCTGGAGACGGGGGGGCCCTTCCAATGAGCAGTTCTTC	CAWRRGGPSNEQFF
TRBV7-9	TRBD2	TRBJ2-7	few	TGTGCCAGCAGCTTAGGACTAGCGGACGAGCAGTACTTC	CASSLGLADEQYF
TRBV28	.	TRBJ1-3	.	TGTGCCAGCACCACAGGGTTTTTTGGAAACACCATATATTTT	CASTTGFFGNTIYF
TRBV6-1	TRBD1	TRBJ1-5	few	TGTGCCAGCAGTGAAGCGGGGACAGGATATCAGCCCCAGCATTTT	CASSEAGTGYQPQHF
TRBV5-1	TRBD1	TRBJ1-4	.	TGCGCCAGCAGCAACCGGGACAGGGGGATTGAAAAACTGTTTTTT	CASSNRDRGIEKLFF
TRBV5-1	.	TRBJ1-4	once	TGCGCCAGCAGCTTGGAAGGGGGTAATGAAAAACTGTTTTTT	CASSLEGGNEKLFF
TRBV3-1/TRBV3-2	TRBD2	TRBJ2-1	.	TGTGCCAGCAGCCTTTTGGGAGGGACTAACGGTGAGCAGTTCTTC	CASSLLGGTNGEQFF
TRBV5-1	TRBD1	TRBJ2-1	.	TGCGCCAGCAGCACAGGGACAGGAGAATACAATGAGCAGTTCTTC	CASSTGTGEYNEQFF
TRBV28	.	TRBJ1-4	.	TGTGCCAGCAGTCCCCCGGGTGGGGAGGAAGAAAAACTGTTTTTT	CASSPPGGEEEKLFF
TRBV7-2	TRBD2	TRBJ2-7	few	TGTGCCAGCGGCCTGCGACTAGCGGGACTCTTCCGGCAGTACTTC	CASGLRLAGLFRQYF
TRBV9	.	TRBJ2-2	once	TGTGCCAGCAGCGTAGTGGCCACAACCGGGGAGCTGTTTTTT	CASSVVATTGELFF
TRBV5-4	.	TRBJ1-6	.	TGTGCCAGCAGCCGCCTGGGAGGGGTGTCACCCCTCCACTTT	CASSRLGGVSPLHF
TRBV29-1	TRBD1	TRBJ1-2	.	TGCAGCTTCCGAGGGGGCAGCGATGGCTACACCTTC	CSFRGGSDGYTF
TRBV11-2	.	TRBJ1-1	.	TGTGCCAGCAGCGCCCAACAGGGGAACACTGAAGCTTTCTTT	CASSAQQGNTEAFF
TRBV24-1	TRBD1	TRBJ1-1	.	TGTGCCACCAGTACAACAGGGGGAGGTACTGAAGCTTTCTTT	CATSTTGGGTEAFF
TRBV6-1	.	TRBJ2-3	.	TGTGCCAGCAGTGAAGGGGCCTCCCGAATTCTAGATACGCAGTATTTT	CASSEGASRILDTQYF
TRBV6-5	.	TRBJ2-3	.	TGTGCCAGCACAAAACAGGGAGGGGTCACAGATACGCAGTATTTT	CASTKQGGVTDTQYF
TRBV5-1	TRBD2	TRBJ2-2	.	TGCGCCAGCAGCTGGCGGACTAGCGGGCAGAACACCGGGGAGCTGTTTTTT	CASSWRTSGQNTGELFF
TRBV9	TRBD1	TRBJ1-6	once	TGTGCCAGCAGCCCCCGGGACAGAGATAATTCACCCCTCCACTTT	CASSPRDRDNSPLHF
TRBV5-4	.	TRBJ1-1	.	TGTGCCAGCAGCTTGTCTCAGGCGAACACTGAAGCTTTCTTT	CASSLSQANTEAFF
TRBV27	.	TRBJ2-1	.	TGTGCCAGCAGCACGACTCACAGGGAGGGGTGGTTCTTC	CASSTTHREGWFF
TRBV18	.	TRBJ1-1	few	TGTGCCAGCTCAAAGTCAGAGAACACTGAAGCTTTCTTT	CASSKSENTEAFF
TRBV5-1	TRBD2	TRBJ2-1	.	TGCGCCAGCAGCCCGCGATGGACTAGCGGGAGTTCCTACAATGAGCAGTTCTTC	CASSPRWTSGSSYNEQFF
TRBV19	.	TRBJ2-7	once	TGTGCCAGTAGTCCCGAGGCGTACTCCTACGAGCAGTACTTC	CASSPEAYSYEQYF
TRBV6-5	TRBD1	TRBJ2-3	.	TGTGCCAGCAGCGCCACAGGGGACGACACAGATACGCAGTATTTT	CASSATGDDTDTQYF
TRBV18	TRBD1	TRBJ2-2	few	TGTGCCAGCTCACCACCGCGGACAGGGGGCGACACCGGGGAGCTGTTTTTT	CASSPPRTGGDTGELFF
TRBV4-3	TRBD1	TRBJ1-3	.	TGCGCCAGCAGCCAGGACAGGATCTCTGGAAACACCATATATTTT	CASSQDRISGNTIYF
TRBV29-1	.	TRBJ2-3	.	TGCAGCGTTGGACAGACAGTGACTAGCACAGATACGCAGTATTTT	CSVGQTVTSTDTQYF
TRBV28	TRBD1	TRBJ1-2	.	TGTGCCAGCATGCCAGGGGGCACATTGTATGGCTACACCTTC	CASMPGGTLYGYTF
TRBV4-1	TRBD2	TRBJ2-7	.	TGCGCCAGCAGCCAAGGTATCAGGTCTAGCGGAAATCAGTACTTC	CASSQGIRSSGNQYF
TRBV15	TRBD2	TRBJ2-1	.	TGTGCCACCAGCTCGGGACTAGCGGGAGTGTACGATGAGCAGTTCTTC	CATSSGLAGVYDEQFF
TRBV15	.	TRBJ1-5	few	TGTGCCACCAGCACCTTCAGAAGCGGTCAGCCCCAGCATTTT	CATSTFRSGQPQHF
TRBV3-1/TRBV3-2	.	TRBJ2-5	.	TGTGCCAGCAGCCAAGTCGTGAGAGAGACCCAGTACTTC	CASSQVVRETQYF
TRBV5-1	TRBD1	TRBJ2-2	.	TGCGCCAGCAGCTGGCGACAGGGGGCAGTCGGGGAGCTGTTTTTT	CASSWRQGAVGELFF
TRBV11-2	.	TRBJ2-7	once	TGTGCCAGCAGAAAAGTTGGGGAGTACGAGCAGTACTTC	CASRKVGEYEQYF
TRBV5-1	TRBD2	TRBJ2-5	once	TGCGCCAGCAGCGCTACTAGCGGGGGATACGAGACCCAGTACTTC	CASSATSGGYETQYF
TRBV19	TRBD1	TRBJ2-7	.	TGTGCCAGCCGGGGACAGGGACCCTACGAGCAGTACTTC	CASRGQGPYEQYF
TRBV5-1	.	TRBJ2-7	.	TGCGCCAGCAGCTTGGGCGACAGGAGGTGGTACGAGCAGTACTTC	CASSLGDRRWYEQYF
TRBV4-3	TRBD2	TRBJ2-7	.	TGCGCCAGCAGCCATCCCTCCGTCGGGACTATTTCCGAGCAGTACTTC	CASSHPSVGTISEQYF
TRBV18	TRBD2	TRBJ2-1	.	TGTGCCAGCTCACCAGCTAGCGGGAGGGCGGGTGAGCAGTTCTTC	CASSPASGRAGEQFF
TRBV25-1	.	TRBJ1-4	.	TGTGCCAGCGCGGGACCCTTCTACGAAAAACTGTTTTTT	CASAGPFYEKLFF
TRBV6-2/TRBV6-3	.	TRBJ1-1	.	TGTGCCAGCAGTCCGAGGGTTTATCACACTGAAGCTTTCTTT	CASSPRVYHTEAFF
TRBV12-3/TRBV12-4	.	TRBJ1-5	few	TGTGCCAGCAGTTTAAACGGGAATCAGCCCCAGCATTTT	CASSLNGNQPQHF
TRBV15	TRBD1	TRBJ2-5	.	TGTGCCACCAGCAGAGATGACAGGGCAGACCAAGAGACCCAGTACTTC	CATSRDDRADQETQYF